A single sample is the source of the 29 T cell receptor beta chains below, sequenced in a study of CD8 T cells in Susac syndrome. It was with random hexamers that roughly 0.45 to 1 ug RNA was reverse transcribed. MiXCR, run by TCRdb on the immunoSEQ multiplex PCR reads, gives a single entry per CDR3 protein. This table has about 180,000 distinct CDR3 sequences, roughly 92% appearing once. Sequenced material: CD4+ T cells from PBMCs. The source is a human donor with Susac syndrome.

This sequence joins TRBV5-4 and TRBJ2-3; 7 nucleotides agree with TRBD1. J lost 1 base, V lost 6 bases, and 5 bases had no gene match. This CDR3 spans 14 amino acids. Per the germline V gene, CDR1 is SGHNT and CDR2 is YYREEE (reference sequence). The chain's CDR3 is CASMETGRTDTQYF. The CDR3 DNA reads as TGTGCCAGCATGGAGACAGGGCGCACAGATACGCAGTATTTT.

In this sample, this clonotype turned up a few times. V gene TRBV29-1 combines with J gene TRBJ1-1; D is perhaps TRBD1 (5 bases). Germline V gene sequence: CDR1 SQVTM, CDR2 ANQGSEA. This CDR3 region has 14 residues. V was pared by 2 bases and J by 1 base, with 11 bases between. Here the CDR3 DNA reads TGCAGCGTTGAAAGGGGTTCGGGGAACACTGAAGCTTTCTTT. This encodes CSVERGSGNTEAFF.

The genes are TRBV20-1 and TRBJ2-1; 8 positions match TRBD2. V lost 2 bases and J lost 1; bases outside the gene matches: 10. Germline V lookup: CDR1 DFQATT, CDR2 SNEGSKA (reference sequence). The length of the CDR3 is 17 residues. The CDR3 here is CSARPNKAGASYNEQFF. Written as DNA, the CDR3 is TGCAGTGCTAGACCGAATAAAGCGGGGGCATCCTACAATGAGCAGTTCTTC.

On this clonotype: Mismatch with germline at one junction end may stem from a read error. The CDR3 region is CASSPGTMKTGELFF. The CDR3 DNA is TGTGCTAGCAGCCCCGGGACTATGAAAACCGGGGAGCTGTTTTTT. The chain couples TRBV7-7 to TRBJ2-2, with 7 bases that match TRBD2. Germline V gives CDR1 SSHAT, CDR2 FNYEAQ (reference sequence). The CDR3 totals 15 residues.

The chain joins TRBV20-1 to TRBJ2-7, with TRBD2 as a possible D gene (6 bases). Germline loops: CDR1 DFQATT, CDR2 SNEGSKA (reference sequence). There are 13 residues in the CDR3. V was trimmed by 4 bases and J by 5 bases, leaving 15 bases between them. CDR3 amino acids: CSATRGEFNEQYF. CDR3 sequence (DNA): TGCAGTGCTACCCGCGGGGAGTTTAACGAGCAGTACTTC.

The genes are TRBV10-3 and TRBJ2-7; D not resolved. The V end was cut by 8 bases, the J end by 3 bases, with 11 bases between. This CDR3 contains 12 residues. From germline, CDR1 is ENHRY and CDR2 SYGVKD. CDR3 nucleotide sequence: TGTGCCATCGGGGATACCAGCTACGAGCAGTACTTC. Translating it yields CAIGDTSYEQYF.

The chain is built from TRBV4-2 and TRBJ2-2, with 9 bases aligning to TRBD2. In germline, CDR1 is LGHNA, CDR2 YNFKEQ. The CDR3 runs to 17 residues. V was clipped by 0 bases and J by 4 bases; unmatched bases: 6. The CDR3: CASSQDGPAGGTGELFF. The DNA of the CDR3 is TGTGCCAGCAGCCAAGATGGTCCAGCGGGGGGCACCGGGGAGCTGTTTTTT.

Details on this clonotype: One junction end disagrees with the germline gene, perhaps due to a read error. This chain links TRBV7-2 with TRBJ2-1; D gene uncertain. The CDR3 extends over 14 amino acids. From germline, CDR1 is SGHTA and CDR2 FQGNSA. The CDR3 here is CASSLRPNYNEQFF. In nucleotides, the CDR3 is TGCGCCAGCAGCTTAAGACCCAATTACAATGAGCAGTTCTTC.

The chain has TRBV2 and TRBJ2-5; TRBD1 is a possible D gene (5 bases). The germline V gene encodes CDR1 SNHLY and CDR2 FYNNEI. The CDR3 totals 14 residues. V lost 2 bases to trimming and J lost 4 bases, with 11 bases between them. CDR3: CASSESRVRETQYF. Written as DNA, the CDR3 is TGTGCCAGCAGTGAAAGCAGGGTGCGAGAGACCCAGTACTTC.

The gene calls are TRBV11-2 and TRBJ2-7; possible D gene TRBD2, 5 bases. Germline V gene lookup returns CDR1 SGHAT and CDR2 FQNNGV. The CDR3 length is 14 residues. V was pared by 7 bases and J by 2 bases, with 15 bases between. DNA of the CDR3: TGTGCCAGCACCTCCGTTCTAGCTGCCTACGAGCAGTACTTC. It is translated as CASTSVLAAYEQYF.

The chain has TRBV4-1 and TRBJ2-2; possibly TRBD1 for D (5 bases). The CDR3 extends over 15 amino acids. In germline, CDR1 is MGHRA, CDR2 YSYEKL. Trimming cost V 1 base and J 6 bases, with 12 bases left between them. This chain's CDR3 is CASSQARVQPGELFF. CDR3 DNA sequence: TGCGCCAGCAGCCAAGCCAGGGTTCAACCCGGGGAGCTGTTTTTT.

This chain links TRBV7-9 with TRBJ1-6; 8 bases are a match to TRBD1. There are 16 residues in the CDR3. The junction had 7 bases not matched to a gene; V was cut back by 1 base and J by 8 bases. Per germline, CDR1 SEHNR and CDR2 FQNEAQ (reference sequence). The CDR3 coding sequence is TGTGCCAGCAGCTTAGTCGCGACAGGGGCGGATTCACCCCTCCACTTT. Amino acids: CASSLVATGADSPLHF.

The rearrangement uses TRBV27 and TRBJ1-6; D call uncertain. V was cut by 6 bases and J by 7 bases, with 13 bases left in between. The length of the CDR3 is 14 residues. The germline V gene has CDR1 MNHEY and CDR2 SMNVEV (reference sequence). The DNA of the CDR3 is TGTGCCAGCAGATATCCGGACGGGAATTCACCCCTCCACTTT. Its protein product is CASRYPDGNSPLHF.

In nucleotides, the CDR3 is TGTGCCACCAGTGGCGGGGGGGCCTCTTACAATGAGCAGTTCTTC. This encodes CATSGGGASYNEQFF. The chain couples TRBV24-1 to TRBJ2-1, with 9 bases aligning to TRBD2. V gave up 5 bases and J gave up 4 bases; unmatched junction bases: 5. The CDR3 has 15 residues. Germline-derived CDR1 and CDR2 are KGHDR and SFDVKD.

The CDR3 DNA is TGTGCCAGCAGCCAAGATCTAGCGGGGGAGTACGAGCAGTACTTC. Its protein is CASSQDLAGEYEQYF. The chain joins TRBV3-1 to TRBJ2-7, with 10 positions matching TRBD2. Germline V CDR1 and CDR2: LGHDT, YNNKEL (reference sequence). The J segment lost 4 bases and the V segment lost 0 bases, leaving 3 bases of the junction unmatched. This CDR3 comprises 15 residues.

V and J are TRBV20-1 and TRBJ2-3; D remains unclear. This CDR3 has 12 residues. Trimming removed 0 bases from V and 6 bases from J, with 7 bases in between. Per germline, CDR1 DFQATT and CDR2 SNEGSKA (reference sequence). For the CDR3, the DNA is TGCAGTGCTAGAGATCTTCAGGATACGCAGTATTTT. Residues: CSARDLQDTQYF.

V usage is TRBV27 and J usage is TRBJ2-3; D gene ambiguous. V gave up 7 bases and J gave up 0 bases, with 8 bases separating them. This CDR3 has 13 residues. In germline, CDR1 is MNHEY, CDR2 SMNVEV (reference sequence). The CDR3 DNA reads TGTGCCAGCATAAAGGACAGCACAGATACGCAGTATTTT. This codes for CASIKDSTDTQYF.

This clonotype was picked up one time. The CDR3: CAIKTGLSTDTQYF. The CDR3 DNA follows: TGTGCCATCAAAACTGGACTGAGCACAGATACGCAGTATTTT. The J gene is TRBJ2-3, the V gene TRBV10-3; a weak D match, TRBD2 (5 bases). Trimming left V 7 bases short and J 0 bases short, with 11 bases between. The germline CDR1 and CDR2 sequences are ENHRY and SYGVKD. The CDR3 covers 14 residues.

The chain recombines TRBV24-1 with TRBJ2-3; D is possibly TRBD1 or TRBD2 (5 bases each). The CDR3 totals 14 residues. Trimming took off 5 bases at V and 2 bases at J, with 10 bases between the two ends. Germline values: CDR1 KGHDR, CDR2 SFDVKD. CDR3 sequence (DNA): TGTGCCACCAGTGGAGGGGCCCCCACAGATACGCAGTATTTT. It translates to CATSGGAPTDTQYF.

This clonotype showed up just once. This chain joins TRBV12-3 or TRBV12-4 and TRBJ2-2; 8 bases line up with TRBD2. The CDR3 loop spans 16 amino acids. V shed 0 bases, J shed 3 bases, and the junction held 3 bases outside the gene matches. The CDR3 here is CASSLAGAGDTGELFF. Written as DNA, the CDR3 is TGTGCCAGCAGTTTAGCGGGAGCGGGGGACACCGGGGAGCTGTTTTTT.

The genes are TRBV5-4 and TRBJ2-1; either TRBD1 or TRBD2 may fit D (5 bases each). Germline V gene lookup returns CDR1 SGHNT and CDR2 YYREEE (reference sequence). Trimming left V 3 bases short and J 0 bases short, with 16 bases between. The CDR3 contains 17 residues. This chain's CDR3 is CASSSRDPMSSYNEQFF. CDR3 bases: TGTGCCAGCAGCTCAAGGGACCCTATGAGCTCCTACAATGAGCAGTTCTTC.

J is TRBJ2-1 and V is TRBV11-3; 11 bases align to TRBD2. This CDR3 is built from 16 residues. The V gene end was trimmed by 1 base and the J gene end by 3 bases; junction bases not matched to a gene: 2. Germline CDR1 SGHNT, CDR2 YENEEA. The CDR3 coding sequence is TGTGCCAGCAGCTTAGGCCTAGCGGGGGGCTACAATGAGCAGTTCTTC. Amino acid sequence: CASSLGLAGGYNEQFF.

V is TRBV6-2 or TRBV6-3 and J is TRBJ1-5, with D possibly matching TRBD1 (6 bases). Trimming took 6 bases from V and 3 from J, leaving 24 bases between them. Germline CDR1 is MNHEY and CDR2 is SVGEGT. The CDR3 sequence is 18 residues long. The CDR3 here is CASSLPQIPGHNNQPQHF. The CDR3 nucleotides are TGTGCCAGCAGCTTACCCCAGATTCCGGGACACAACAATCAGCCCCAGCATTTT.

This chain links TRBV5-1 with TRBJ2-5; 8 nucleotides line up with TRBD2. The CDR3 extends over 14 amino acids. J was trimmed by 5 bases and V by 2 bases; bases with no gene match: 5. Germline V gene lookup returns CDR1 SGHRS and CDR2 YFSETQ. CDR3 sequence: CASSFTGGLETQYF. CDR3 in DNA: TGCGCCAGCAGCTTCACGGGGGGGCTGGAGACCCAGTACTTC.

The chain is built from TRBV3-1 and TRBJ1-2, with TRBD1 identical over 7 bases. CDR1 is LGHDT, CDR2 YNNKEL, per germline (reference sequence). With V trimmed by 2 bases and J by 1 base, 4 bases remained unmatched. The CDR3 length is 15 residues. DNA for the CDR3: TGTGCCAGCAGCCAATTGGACAGGAATAACTATGGCTACACCTTC. Amino acid sequence: CASSQLDRNNYGYTF.

The J gene is TRBJ2-5, the V gene TRBV5-4; D call uncertain. CDR1 and CDR2 (germline): SGHNT, YYREEE (reference sequence). The CDR3 consists of 15 residues. The germline V and J ends were trimmed by 2 bases and 4 bases, with 15 bases remaining between them. In DNA, the CDR3 is TGTGCCAGCAGCTTCCCGGACCGGCCAGGAGAGACCCAGTACTTC. It specifies CASSFPDRPGETQYF.

J is TRBJ2-1 and V is TRBV6-2 or TRBV6-3; 8 nucleotides align to TRBD2. J was trimmed by 5 bases and V by 0 bases; bases with no gene match: 3. Germline lookup yields CDR1 MNHEY and CDR2 SVGEGT. CDR3 length equals 15 residues. The CDR3 nucleotides are TGTGCCAGCAGTTACTCGTCGCGGGGGGACAATGAGCAGTTCTTC. Protein sequence: CASSYSSRGDNEQFF.

V usage is TRBV5-4 and J usage is TRBJ2-5; TRBD1 matches at 8 bases. There are 16 residues in the CDR3. The germline V gene encodes CDR1 SGHNT and CDR2 YYREEE (reference sequence). V was clipped by 2 bases and J by 4 bases; unmatched bases: 10. DNA of the CDR3: TGTGCCAGCAGCTTCTTCGGACAGGGAGGTGGAGAGACCCAGTACTTC. Its protein product is CASSFFGQGGGETQYF.

The chain carries TRBV10-3 and TRBJ1-2; maybe TRBD1 (5 bases). V lost 6 bases and J 5 bases, leaving 16 bases between the germline ends. CDR1 is ENHRY, CDR2 SYGVKD, per germline. This CDR3 has 14 amino acids. As DNA, the CDR3 is TGTGCCATCAGAACCGGGGGAGAGCCGTATGGCTACACCTTC. Its translation: CAIRTGGEPYGYTF.